The rows below give T cell receptor beta chains drawn from one sample of a study of blood T cell repertoires in COVID-19. Only in-frame clones appear in the TCRdb table, and some are missing; sequencing was by immunoSEQ multiplex PCR. This sample has approximately 56,000 clones, with roughly 90% found just once. The sample was peripheral blood. These receptors were collected from a man at least 80 years old with active or convalescent COVID-19. Each CDR3 is given with its conserved first and last residue. D genes are given only for firm matches. Clone sizes are given selectively: once, few, many, or a class where the clone is expanded.

V: TRBV28; D: TRBD2; J: TRBJ2-7; size: NA; DNA: TGTGCCAGCAGTCCGGGGAGGGTCCACGAGCAGTACTTC; CDR3: CASSPGRVHEQYF
V: TRBV5-6; D: NA; J: TRBJ2-7; size: NA; DNA: TGTGCCAGCAGCTTGAAACTAACTTCAAGACCTTACGAGCAGTACTTC; CDR3: CASSLKLTSRPYEQYF
V: TRBV7-2; D: TRBD1; J: TRBJ2-3; size: NA; DNA: TGTGCCAGCAGCTTCCAAGGGGGCCCCACAGATACGCAGTATTTT; CDR3: CASSFQGGPTDTQYF
V: TRBV4-3; D: NA; J: TRBJ1-3; size: few; DNA: TGCGCCAGCAGCCAAGACCTCCCGAGGAGCTCTGGAAACACCATATATTTT; CDR3: CASSQDLPRSSGNTIYF
V: TRBV27; D: NA; J: TRBJ2-2; size: once; DNA: TGTGCCAGCAGTTCCAGGGTTAACACCGGGGAGCTGTTTTTT; CDR3: CASSSRVNTGELFF
V: TRBV27; D: TRBD1; J: TRBJ1-2; size: NA; DNA: TGTGCCAGCAGTTTAAGGCCAGGGGGAAACTATGGCTACACCTTC; CDR3: CASSLRPGGNYGYTF
V: TRBV18; D: NA; J: TRBJ1-4; size: NA; DNA: TGTGCCAGCTCCGGTGGTAATGAAAAACTGTTTTTT; CDR3: CASSGGNEKLFF
V: TRBV18; D: NA; J: TRBJ2-5; size: once; DNA: TGTGCCAGCTCACCTAGCCGGGGGAGGGAGACCCAGTACTTC; CDR3: CASSPSRGRETQYF
V: TRBV28; D: NA; J: TRBJ2-7; size: NA; DNA: TGTGCCAGCTGTACAGGGAGGGCCTACGAGCAGTACTTC; CDR3: CASCTGRAYEQYF
V: TRBV12-5; D: TRBD1; J: TRBJ2-1; size: NA; DNA: TGTGCTAGTGGTCCGGGACAGGGGATAATCGATGAGCAGTTCTTC; CDR3: CASGPGQGIIDEQFF
V: TRBV28; D: NA; J: TRBJ1-5; size: NA; DNA: TGTGCCAGCAGACAGGGTTACGATCAGCCCCAGCATTTT; CDR3: CASRQGYDQPQHF
V: TRBV15; D: NA; J: TRBJ1-1; size: NA; DNA: TGTGCCACCAGCAGAGAAAGCGCACGGAACACTGAAGCTTTCTTT; CDR3: CATSRESARNTEAFF
V: TRBV14; D: TRBD2; J: TRBJ2-5; size: NA; DNA: TGTGCCAGCAGCCAAGACTCCGGCTTAGCGGGGGGATCGGTCGAGTACTTC; CDR3: CASSQDSGLAGGSVEYF
V: TRBV23-1; D: NA; J: TRBJ1-5; size: NA; DNA: TGCGCCAGCAGCTTCACGTACAGGAATCAGCCCCAGCATTTT; CDR3: CASSFTYRNQPQHF
V: TRBV6-5; D: TRBD1; J: TRBJ1-3; size: NA; DNA: TGTGCCAGCAGTTACTCCCCCGGGACAGGGAGAAACACCATATATTTT; CDR3: CASSYSPGTGRNTIYF
V: TRBV18; D: TRBD1; J: TRBJ1-2; size: NA; DNA: TGTGCCAGCTCATCAAACGACAGGGACGGCGGCTACACCTTC; CDR3: CASSSNDRDGGYTF
V: TRBV29-1; D: NA; J: TRBJ2-3; size: NA; DNA: TGCAGCGTTCGCTCCAGGGTCACAGATACGCAGTATTTT; CDR3: CSVRSRVTDTQYF
V: TRBV19; D: NA; J: TRBJ2-3; size: NA; DNA: TGTGCCAGTACCCGAGTGGGGGGTACGCAGTATTTT; CDR3: CASTRVGGTQYF
V: TRBV19; D: NA; J: TRBJ1-3; size: NA; DNA: TGTGCCAGTACCGCGCCAGCAGACAGGATAAGAAACACCATATATTTT; CDR3: CASTAPADRIRNTIYF